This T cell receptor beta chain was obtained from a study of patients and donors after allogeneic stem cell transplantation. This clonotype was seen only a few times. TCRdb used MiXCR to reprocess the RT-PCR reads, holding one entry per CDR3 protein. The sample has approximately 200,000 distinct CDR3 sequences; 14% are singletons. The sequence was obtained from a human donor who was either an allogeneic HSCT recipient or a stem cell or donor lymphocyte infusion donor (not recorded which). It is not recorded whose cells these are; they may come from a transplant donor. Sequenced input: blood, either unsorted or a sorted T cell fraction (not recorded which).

CDR3 residues: CASSYGGTGNRLGNQPQHF. CDR3 DNA sequence: TGTGCCAGCAGTTACGGAGGGACAGGCAATAGGCTTGGCAATCAGCCCCAGCATTTT. V and J are TRBV6-2 or TRBV6-3 and TRBJ1-5, with 8 bases identical to TRBD1. After removal of 2 bases from V and 2 bases from J, the junction contained 14 bases not matched to a gene. CDR1 MNHEY and CDR2 SVGEGT come from the germline V gene. There are 19 residues in the CDR3.